These 21 T cell receptor beta chains were all obtained from the same sample, sequenced in a study of T cell responses to AZD1222 COVID-19 vaccine. Sequencing was performed with immunoSEQ multiplex PCR; in TCRdb, only in-frame clones are kept and a portion is missing. This table holds some 150,000 clones, 90% to 95% found once. This material consisted of peripheral blood, taken on day 0 of AZD1222 vaccination. These receptor sequences come from an adult in good health.

This chain joins TRBV27 and TRBJ1-6, with 9 bases aligning to TRBD1. The junction had 6 bases not matched to a gene; V was cut back by 3 bases and J by 6 bases. CDR3 length: 16 residues. Germline V CDR1 and CDR2: MNHEY, SMNVEV (reference sequence). CDR3 region: CASSFFPTGGNSPLHF. The CDR3 DNA follows: TGTGCCAGCAGTTTCTTCCCGACAGGGGGTAATTCACCCCTCCACTTT.

This clone was picked up one time. The chain employs TRBV4-3 and TRBJ2-2, with unresolved D. The V end lost 0 bases, the J end lost 1 base, and 15 bases lay between the germline ends. Germline V gives CDR1 LGHNA, CDR2 YSLEER. The CDR3 has 18 amino acids. The CDR3 region is CASSQDFIPGLNTGELFF. The DNA for the CDR3 is TGCGCCAGCAGCCAAGATTTTATACCGGGTTTGAACACCGGGGAGCTGTTTTTT.

The table lists this clone with a few counts. The gene calls are TRBV4-3 and TRBJ2-1, with D hard to call. V lost 2 bases and J 4 bases, leaving 6 bases between the germline ends. Germline V CDR1 and CDR2: LGHNA, YSLEER. This CDR3 is built from 13 residues. This CDR3 reads CASSQSEYNEQFF. In nucleotides, the CDR3 is TGCGCCAGCAGCCAATCCGAGTACAATGAGCAGTTCTTC.

This clone occurred once. The J gene is TRBJ1-1, the V gene TRBV7-3, with 7 bases matching TRBD1. J was trimmed by 6 bases and V by 4 bases; bases with no gene match: 8. This CDR3 spans 14 amino acids. Per the germline V gene, CDR1 is SGHTA and CDR2 is FQGTGA. CDR3 DNA sequence: TGTGCCAGCAGCTGGAGCAGGGGGGGAGCTGAAGCTTTCTTT. Translated: CASSWSRGGAEAFF.

The CDR3 DNA reads as TGTGCCAGCAGTTTTTCTTCAGGATACTACGAGCAGTACGTC. The encoded protein is CASSFSSGYYEQYV. The J gene is TRBJ2-7, the V gene TRBV27; no clear D. The ends were cut back, 3 bases at V and 3 bases at J, with 12 bases in the middle. CDR1 is MNHEY and CDR2 is SMNVEV in the germline V gene (reference sequence). The CDR3 extends over 14 amino acids.

This clone appeared a single time. The chain has TRBV30 and TRBJ1-5; TRBD1 is a possible D gene (6 bases). V was shortened by 3 bases and J by 3 bases, with 9 bases between the two germline ends. This CDR3 comprises 13 residues. Germline CDR1 reads GTSNPN; CDR2 reads SVGIG (reference sequence). The CDR3 DNA sequence: TGTGCCTGGAGCTCAGGGGTCAATCAGCCCCAGCATTTT. Translation: CAWSSGVNQPQHF. The variable domain in full, completed from reference TRBV30 and TRBJ1-5, reads SQTIHQWPATLVQPVGSPLSLECTVEGTSNPNLYWYRQAAGRGLQLLFYSVGIGQISSEVPQNLSASRPQDRQFILSSKKLLLSDSGFYLCAWSSGVNQPQHFGDGTRLSIL.

This clone was seen a single time. DNA for the CDR3: TGTGCCAGCAGTCCAACCATCTACGTTACTCAAATCACAGATACGCAGTATTTT. It encodes CASSPTIYVTQITDTQYF. The chain joins TRBV28 to TRBJ2-3; D not resolved. With 5 bases removed from V and 2 bases from J, the gap between germline ends came to 23 bases. Per the germline V gene, CDR1 is MDHEN and CDR2 is SYDVKM. There are 18 residues in the CDR3.

J is TRBJ2-7 and V is TRBV5-6; the match to TRBD2 covers 11 bases. J was trimmed by 4 bases and V by 6 bases; bases with no gene match: 9. CDR3 length: 15 amino acids. From germline, CDR1 is SGHDT and CDR2 YYEEEE. CDR3 nucleotides: TGTGCCAGCAACCCCTTCGGGACTAGCGGTTACGAGCAGTACGTC. Encoded protein: CASNPFGTSGYEQYV.

CDR3 nucleotide sequence: TGTGCCAGCAGTGAACGCCTAGCGACAAACACCGGGGAGCTGTTTTTT. It translates to CASSERLATNTGELFF. This chain uses TRBV6-1 with TRBJ2-2, with D possibly matching TRBD2 (6 bases). Trimming cost V 2 bases and J 2 bases, with 12 bases left between them. CDR1 and CDR2 from the germline V gene are MNHNS and SASEGT. This CDR3 has 16 residues.

The gene calls are TRBV12-3 or TRBV12-4 and TRBJ1-5; D not resolved. V lost 4 bases and J 0 bases, leaving 4 bases between the germline ends. This CDR3 comprises 13 residues. The CDR3 spells CASSWDSNQPQHF. The CDR3 nucleotides are TGTGCCAGCAGTTGGGATAGCAATCAGCCCCAGCATTTT.

The V gene is TRBV28, the J gene TRBJ1-5, with D hard to call. V dropped 4 bases and J dropped 7 bases, with 11 bases sitting between them. The CDR3 is made up of 13 amino acids. CDR1 is MDHEN and CDR2 is SYDVKM in the germline V gene. As DNA, the CDR3 is TGTGCCAGCAGTTCCCACCTTAACCAGCCCCAGCATTTT. Its translation is CASSSHLNQPQHF. Based on the CDR3 plus reference TRBV28 and TRBJ1-5, the full variable domain is DVKVTQSSRYLVKRTGEKVFLECVQDMDHENMFWYRQDPGLGLRLIYFSYDVKMKEKGDIPEGYSVSREKKERFSLILESASTNQTSMYLCASSSHLNQPQHFGDGTRLSIL.

The rearrangement links TRBV3-1 (or the pseudogene TRBV3-2) to TRBJ1-6, with D unresolved. V was trimmed by 1 base and J by 5 bases, leaving 15 bases between them. The CDR3 loop spans 17 amino acids. From germline, CDR1 is LGHDT and CDR2 YNNKEL (reference sequence). CDR3: CASSQGYTSRDNSPLHF. The CDR3 DNA sequence: TGTGCCAGCAGCCAAGGGTACACCTCGAGGGATAATTCACCCCTCCACTTT.

V is TRBV4-2 and J is TRBJ1-2; D is ambiguous. The germline CDR1 and CDR2 sequences are LGHNA and YNFKEQ. V dropped 4 bases and J dropped 0 bases, with 9 bases sitting between them. This CDR3 comprises 14 residues. CDR3 loop: CASSLPGTNYGYTF. For the CDR3, the DNA is TGTGCCAGCAGCCTCCCCGGGACTAACTATGGCTACACCTTC.

The V and J genes are TRBV20-1 and TRBJ2-4; no reliable D call. The V and J ends lost 5 bases and 9 bases respectively, with 11 bases between them. CDR1 DFQATT and CDR2 SNEGSKA come from the germline V gene (reference sequence). The CDR3 runs 11 residues. This CDR3 is CSARAGSIQYF. CDR3 coding DNA: TGCAGTGCTCGCGCAGGTAGCATTCAGTACTTC.

J is TRBJ2-2 and V is TRBV7-9; no clear D gene. With 3 bases removed from V and 1 base from J, the gap between germline ends came to 6 bases. There are 14 residues in the CDR3. CDR1 and CDR2 from the germline V gene are SEHNR and FQNEAQ (reference sequence). The CDR3: CASSFGQNTGELFF. CDR3 coding DNA: TGTGCCAGCAGCTTTGGGCAGAACACCGGGGAGCTGTTTTTT.

For the CDR3, the DNA is TGTGCCAGCAGCTTACGGACAGGGGGCGGTCTGAACACTGAAGCTTTCTTT. Protein product: CASSLRTGGGLNTEAFF. The chain is built from TRBV7-8 and TRBJ1-1, with TRBD1 identical over 11 bases. J lost 0 bases, V lost 2 bases, and 5 bases had no gene match. This CDR3 contains 17 residues. Looked up from germline, CDR1 is SGHVS and CDR2 is FQNEAQ.

This chain uses TRBV11-2 with TRBJ2-2; D gene ambiguous. This CDR3 has 16 amino acids. The V and J ends lost 1 base and 0 bases respectively, with 9 bases between them. Germline loops: CDR1 SGHAT, CDR2 FQNNGV. The CDR3 nucleotides read TGTGCCAGCAGCTTAGCACCAGCACCGAACACCGGGGAGCTGTTTTTT. Protein: CASSLAPAPNTGELFF.

The rearrangement uses TRBV7-9 and TRBJ2-5, with D perhaps matching TRBD1 (5 bases). Trimming shortened V by 2 bases and J by 5 bases, and 12 bases separated the two germline ends. CDR3 length equals 14 residues. Germline lookup yields CDR1 SEHNR and CDR2 FQNEAQ (reference sequence). CDR3 bases: TGTGCCAGCAGCTTAAACTTTAAGGGGGAGACCCAGTACTTC. Protein product: CASSLNFKGETQYF.

The rearrangement joins TRBV24-1 to TRBJ1-2; the D is unclear. The CDR3 has 14 amino acids. V was cut by 4 bases and J by 8 bases, with 16 bases left in between. CDR1 is KGHDR, CDR2 SFDVKD, per germline. The CDR3 protein is CATSDRTDARGYTF. CDR3 nucleotides: TGTGCCACCAGTGACCGGACGGATGCTCGCGGCTACACCTTC.

This chain uses TRBV5-1 with TRBJ2-7, with 8 bases aligning to TRBD2. Germline V gene data show CDR1 as SGHRS and CDR2 as YFSETQ. The CDR3 sequence is 18 residues long. Trimming took 4 bases from V and 3 from J; bases not matched to a gene: 18. The CDR3 spells CASSPFSGAQFAHYEQYV. The CDR3 coding sequence is TGCGCCAGCAGCCCCTTTAGCGGGGCTCAATTTGCTCACTACGAGCAGTACGTC.

The chain has TRBV4-1 and TRBJ1-5; D might be TRBD1 (5 bases). V was shortened by 1 base and J by 6 bases, with 16 bases between the two germline ends. CDR3 length equals 16 residues. Germline V gives CDR1 MGHRA, CDR2 YSYEKL. CDR3 DNA: TGCGCCAGCAGCCAAGTGGATCCCAGGGTGGGTCAGCCCCAGCATTTT. This gives the protein CASSQVDPRVGQPQHF.